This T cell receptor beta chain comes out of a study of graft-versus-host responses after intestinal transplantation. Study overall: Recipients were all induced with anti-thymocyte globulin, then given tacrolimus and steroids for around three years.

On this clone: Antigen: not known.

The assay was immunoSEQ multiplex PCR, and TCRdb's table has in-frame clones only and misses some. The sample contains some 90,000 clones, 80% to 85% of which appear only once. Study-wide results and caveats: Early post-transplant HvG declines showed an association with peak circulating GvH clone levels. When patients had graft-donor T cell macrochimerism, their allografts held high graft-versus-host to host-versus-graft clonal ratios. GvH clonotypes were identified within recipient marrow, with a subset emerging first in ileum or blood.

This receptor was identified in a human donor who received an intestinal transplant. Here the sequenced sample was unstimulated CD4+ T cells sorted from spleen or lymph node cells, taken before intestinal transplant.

CDR3 sequence (DNA): TGTGCCAGCAGTGACATTAGCAATCAGCCCCAGCATTTT. Protein: CASSDISNQPQHF. The V call is TRBV2, the J call TRBJ1-5; D unclear. The length of the CDR3 is 13 residues. Germline CDR1 SNHLY, CDR2 FYNNEI. The V end was cut by 3 bases, the J end by 0 bases, with 3 bases between.